The T cell receptor beta chain under discussion was sequenced for a study of cytomegalovirus exposure and HLA in healthy donors. Study-wide results and caveats: Owing to their indistinguishability, certain V segments, notably TRBV6-2 and TRBV6-3, were excluded. Clonal expansion, a later analysis showed, was greater in HLA-associated TCR beta chains than in equally common others.

Comments on this clone: The antigen remains unidentified.

Unrecorded immune exposures were likely, despite nominal health at sampling. CDR1 is MNHEY and CDR2 is SVGAGI in the germline V gene. The CDR3 length is 14 residues. The ends were cut back, 6 bases at V and 2 bases at J, with 14 bases in the middle. The PCR contained 60 Vbeta and 13 Jbeta primers. Only in-frame clones appear in the TCRdb table, and some are missing; sequencing was by immunoSEQ multiplex PCR. The data show about 170,000 clones, with roughly four fifths seen just once and roughly 5.2% held by the top ten. The receptor was isolated from a young man in good health and CMV-seronegative. Sequencing was carried out using PBMCs. V is TRBV6-5 and J is TRBJ2-7, with D possibly being TRBD2 (5 bases). DNA of the CDR3: TGTGCCAGCAGACAAACTAGAGACCCCTACGAGCAGTACTTC. Translating gives CASRQTRDPYEQYF.